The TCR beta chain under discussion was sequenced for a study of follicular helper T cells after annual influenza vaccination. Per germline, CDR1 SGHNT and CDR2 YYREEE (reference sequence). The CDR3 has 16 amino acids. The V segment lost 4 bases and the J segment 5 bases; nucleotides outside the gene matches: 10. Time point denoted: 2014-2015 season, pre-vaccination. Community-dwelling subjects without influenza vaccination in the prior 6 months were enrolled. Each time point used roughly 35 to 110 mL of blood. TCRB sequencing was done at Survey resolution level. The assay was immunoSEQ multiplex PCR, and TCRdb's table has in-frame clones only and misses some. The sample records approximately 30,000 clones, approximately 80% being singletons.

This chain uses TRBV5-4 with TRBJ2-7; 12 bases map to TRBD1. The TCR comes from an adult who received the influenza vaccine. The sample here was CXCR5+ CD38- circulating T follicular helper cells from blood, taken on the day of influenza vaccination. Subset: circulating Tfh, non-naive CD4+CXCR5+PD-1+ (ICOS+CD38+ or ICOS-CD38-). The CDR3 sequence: CASSLNFRDRGHEQYF. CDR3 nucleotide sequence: TGTGCCAGCAGCCTTAACTTCCGGGACAGGGGGCACGAGCAGTACTTC. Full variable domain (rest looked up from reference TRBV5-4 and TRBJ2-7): ETGVTQSPTHLIKTRGQQVTLRCSSQSGHNTVSWYQQALGQGPQFIFQYYREEENGRGNFPPRFSGLQFPNYSSELNVNALELDDSALYLCASSLNFRDRGHEQYFGPGTRLTVT.